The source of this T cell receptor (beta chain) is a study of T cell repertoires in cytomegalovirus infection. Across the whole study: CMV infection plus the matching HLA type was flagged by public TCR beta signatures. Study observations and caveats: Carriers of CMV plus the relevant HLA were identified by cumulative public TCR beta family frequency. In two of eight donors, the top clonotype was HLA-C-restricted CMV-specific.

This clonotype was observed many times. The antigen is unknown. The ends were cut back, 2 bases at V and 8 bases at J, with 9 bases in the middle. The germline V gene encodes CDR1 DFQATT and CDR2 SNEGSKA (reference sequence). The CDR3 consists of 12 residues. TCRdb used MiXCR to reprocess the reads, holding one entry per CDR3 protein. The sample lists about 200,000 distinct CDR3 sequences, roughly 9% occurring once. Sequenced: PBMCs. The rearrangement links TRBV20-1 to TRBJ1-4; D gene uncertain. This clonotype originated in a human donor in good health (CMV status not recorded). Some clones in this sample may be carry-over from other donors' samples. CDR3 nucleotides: TGCAGTGCTAGACCAGGTGGCGAAAAACTGTTTTTT. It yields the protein CSARPGGEKLFF.